This T cell receptor beta chain comes out of a study of beta chain features in type 1 diabetes. The study, taken as a whole, reports: TCRB CDR3 length was moderately but significantly reduced in all four CD4+ subsets of Type 1 diabetes patients.

The CDR3 spans 17 residues. Trimming took off 1 base at V and 6 bases at J, with 16 bases between the two ends. Germline-derived CDR1 and CDR2 are SEHNR and FQNEAQ (reference sequence). Heparinised blood was drawn once per donor, averaging about 116 mL. The study reverse transcribed the entire isolated RNA, so it sequenced expressed TCRB transcripts. Data came from immunoSEQ multiplex PCR; TCRdb stores just in-frame clones and leaves some out. Counted here are more than 300,000 clones, over 12% occurring once; the ten biggest clones make up roughly 0.019%. This clone was counted a few times. Its specificity is unknown.

Input material: naive CD4+ T cells from blood. This TCR derives from a woman aged 18 to 35 in good health. The chain employs TRBV7-9 and TRBJ2-6; D is possibly TRBD2 (5 bases). This CDR3 is CASSLGSAGLKANVLTF. CDR3 sequence (DNA): TGTGCCAGCAGCTTAGGGTCTGCGGGCCTGAAGGCCAACGTCCTGACTTTC.